Below are 24 T cell receptor beta chains sequenced from a single sample in a study of cytomegalovirus exposure and HLA in healthy donors. Both 60 Vbeta primers and 13 Jbeta primers went into the PCR. Using immunoSEQ multiplex PCR, the repertoire was profiled, and TCRdb retains in-frame clones only, with some absent. The sample records 55,000 to 80,000 clones, more than 60% being singletons. The sequenced sample was PBMCs. These receptors were taken from a woman aged 40-49 years in good health and CMV-seropositive.

The gene calls are TRBV7-3 and TRBJ2-1, with 15 bases that match TRBD2. CDR3 length equals 15 residues. The V and J ends lost 5 bases and 12 bases, in that order; junction bases with no gene match: 8. Germline-derived CDR1 and CDR2 are SGHTA and FQGTGA. CDR3 sequence reads: CASSKGTSGGRRQFF. The CDR3 DNA is TGTGCCAGCAGCAAGGGGACTAGCGGGGGGAGGAGGCAGTTCTTC.

The chain employs TRBV6-5 and TRBJ2-6; the D is unclear. The CDR3 totals 14 residues. CDR1 is MNHEY and CDR2 is SVGAGI in the germline V gene. V was clipped by 1 base and J by 4 bases, with 5 bases between them. The CDR3 coding sequence is TGTGCCAGCAGTTACTTGAGAGGGGCCAACGTCCTGACTTTC. Its protein is CASSYLRGANVLTF.

This chain connects TRBV5-1 to TRBJ1-1; 10 bases fit TRBD1. The CDR3 runs 15 residues. J was trimmed by 4 bases and V by 2 bases; bases with no gene match: 5. Looked up from germline, CDR1 is SGHRS and CDR2 is YFSETQ. CDR3 DNA sequence: TGCGCCAGCAGCTTAGGGACAGGGGATGGCACTGAAGCTTTCTTT. Residues: CASSLGTGDGTEAFF.

The chain couples TRBV19 to TRBJ2-1, with 9 nucleotides matching TRBD2. V shed 3 bases and J 9 bases; nucleotides not matched to a gene: 12. There are 16 residues in the CDR3. Per germline, CDR1 LNHDA and CDR2 SQIVND (reference sequence). CDR3 sequence reads: CASSILRLAGVGEQFF. In nucleotides, the CDR3 is TGTGCCAGTAGTATCCTGAGGTTAGCGGGGGTGGGTGAGCAGTTCTTC.

The chain joins TRBV7-2 to TRBJ1-1; tentatively, D is TRBD1 (5 bases). Trimming cost V 5 bases and J 4 bases, with 8 bases left between them. The CDR3 consists of 12 residues. Germline CDR1 reads SGHTA; CDR2 reads FQGNSA. This CDR3 is CASSPGGTEAFF. The CDR3 DNA follows: TGTGCCAGCAGCCCCGGGGGCACTGAAGCTTTCTTT.

This sequence joins TRBV7-3 and TRBJ2-3; 7 nucleotides align to TRBD2. Per germline, CDR1 SGHTA and CDR2 FQGTGA. The CDR3 is 17 amino acids. J lost 2 bases, V lost 1 base, and 9 bases had no gene match. CDR3 sequence reads: CASSLNPGGGNTDTQYF. CDR3 bases: TGTGCCAGCAGCTTAAATCCTGGCGGGGGAAACACAGATACGCAGTATTTT.

CDR3 DNA: TGTGCCAGCAGCTTAACGGTGGTGGTAGCTGAAAAACTGTTTTTT. Protein product: CASSLTVVVAEKLFF. The chain recombines TRBV7-2 with TRBJ1-4; D is unclear. The germline CDR1 and CDR2 sequences are SGHTA and FQGNSA. The V and J ends lost 2 bases and 7 bases respectively, with 14 bases between them. This CDR3 is built from 15 residues.

This clone occurred once. The genes are TRBV5-1 and TRBJ2-1; D is unclear. The CDR3 loop spans 14 amino acids. The germline V gene has CDR1 SGHRS and CDR2 YFSETQ. V shed 0 bases and J shed 6 bases, with 10 bases lying between them. CDR3 nucleotides: TGCGCCAGCAGCTTGGGGCCCTCCGCCAATGAGCAGTTCTTC. Its translation: CASSLGPSANEQFF.

The chain has TRBV5-1 and TRBJ1-1; D may be TRBD1 (6 bases). This CDR3 is built from 16 residues. In germline, CDR1 is SGHRS, CDR2 YFSETQ. V lost 3 bases, J lost 1 base, and 16 bases lay in between. The CDR3 sequence is CASSSNSGTRNTEAFF. The CDR3 DNA sequence: TGCGCCAGCAGCTCAAATTCCGGGACAAGGAACACTGAAGCTTTCTTT.

The V and J genes are TRBV28 and TRBJ1-4; 7 positions agree with TRBD1. Per the germline V gene, CDR1 is MDHEN and CDR2 is SYDVKM. Unmatched junction bases numbered 10, after V lost 4 bases and J lost 5 bases. The CDR3 length is 16 residues. The CDR3 spells CASSSSSGTENEKLFF. As DNA, the CDR3 is TGTGCCAGCAGTTCTTCCTCCGGGACAGAGAATGAAAAACTGTTTTTT.

V is TRBV11-2 and J is TRBJ2-7; D possibly corresponds to TRBD1 (6 bases). Trimming cost V 7 bases and J 3 bases, with 16 bases left between them. Germline CDR1 reads SGHAT; CDR2 reads FQNNGV. The CDR3 is made up of 14 amino acids. CDR3 DNA sequence: TGTGCCAGCACCCCAGAGGGGGAATTCTACGAGCAGTACTTC. This codes for CASTPEGEFYEQYF.

The J gene is TRBJ1-1, the V gene TRBV9; 8 positions match TRBD1. This CDR3 contains 15 residues. Losses at the gene ends were 6 bases for V and 5 bases for J; bases not matched to a gene: 12. From germline, CDR1 is SGDLS and CDR2 YYNGEE. CDR3: CASTPTAGGRTEAFF. In nucleotides, the CDR3 is TGTGCCAGCACCCCAACGGCAGGGGGCAGGACTGAAGCTTTCTTT.

V gene TRBV19 combines with J gene TRBJ1-1, with D possibly being TRBD1 (6 bases). V was shortened by 9 bases and J by 2 bases, with 13 bases between the two germline ends. The CDR3 contains 13 residues. Germline V gives CDR1 LNHDA, CDR2 SQIVND (reference sequence). The CDR3 bases are TGTGCCAGCAAGTGGACAGACAACACTGAAGCTTTCTTT. This translates into CASKWTDNTEAFF.

This clone was picked up a small number of times. This chain links TRBV30 with TRBJ1-1; D is possibly TRBD1 (5 bases). Trimming cost V 5 bases and J 5 bases, with 18 bases left between them. CDR3 length: 14 amino acids. CDR1 is GTSNPN, CDR2 SVGIG, per germline (reference sequence). For the CDR3, the DNA is TGTGCCTGGGAGTCAAGGGGCGTTGGGACTGAAGCTTTCTTT. Amino acid sequence: CAWESRGVGTEAFF.

This clone showed up just once. The V gene is TRBV6-6, the J gene TRBJ1-5, with no clear D. The V end was cut by 4 bases, the J end by 4 bases, with 11 bases between. The CDR3 length is 14 residues. Germline loops: CDR1 MNHNY, CDR2 SVGAGI (reference sequence). CDR3 protein: CASSSPERNQPQHF. CDR3 DNA: TGTGCCAGCAGTTCACCCGAGAGGAATCAGCCCCAGCATTTT.

The chain has TRBV6-5 and TRBJ1-6; TRBD1 agrees at 7 bases. Per germline, CDR1 MNHEY and CDR2 SVGAGI. V lost 7 bases to trimming and J lost 7 bases; unmatched junction nucleotides: 7. This CDR3 is built from 14 residues. CDR3 residues: CASTMGQKNSPLHF. CDR3 bases: TGTGCCAGCACTATGGGACAGAAAAATTCACCCCTCCACTTT.

V is TRBV27 and J is TRBJ2-3, with TRBD1 matching 8 bases. CDR1 and CDR2 from the germline V gene are MNHEY and SMNVEV (reference sequence). Trimming at V came to 6 bases and at J to 3 bases, leaving 8 bases not matched to a gene. This CDR3 contains 15 residues. The CDR3 here is CASSASNRGTDTQYF. CDR3 sequence (DNA): TGTGCCAGCAGCGCAAGCAACAGGGGGACAGATACGCAGTATTTT.

The genes are TRBV25-1 and TRBJ2-7, with 7 nucleotides matching TRBD2. The germline V gene has CDR1 MGHDK and CDR2 SYGVNS. The ends lost 2 bases at V and 6 bases at J; junction bases unmatched: 13. The CDR3 has 16 residues. In DNA, the CDR3 is TGTGCCAGCAGTGAAAATTTTCGGACTAGTTATTTCGAGCAGTACTTC. This translates into CASSENFRTSYFEQYF.

The chain links TRBV18 to TRBJ1-2; 7 nucleotides line up with TRBD1. Germline CDR1 KGHSH, CDR2 LQKENI. This CDR3 region has 16 residues. The trim removed 5 bases at V and 6 bases at J, leaving 15 bases unmatched. The DNA for the CDR3 is TGTGCCAGCTCATTTCCGGGACAGATTAGAGGGAATGGCTACACCTTC. Its protein is CASSFPGQIRGNGYTF.

V usage is TRBV7-3 and J usage is TRBJ2-7; 9 bases fit TRBD2. The CDR3 sequence is 13 residues long. Germline V gene lookup returns CDR1 SGHTA and CDR2 FQGTGA. The trim removed 5 bases at V and 6 bases at J, leaving 5 bases unmatched. CDR3 protein: CASSVGLAGEQYF. CDR3 nucleotide sequence: TGTGCCAGCAGCGTGGGACTAGCCGGCGAGCAGTACTTC. The full variable domain, completed using reference TRBV7-3 and TRBJ2-7, is GAGVSQTPSNKVTEKGKYVELRCDPISGHTALYWYRQSLGQGPEFLIYFQGTGAADDSGLPNDRFFAVRPEGSVSTLKIQRTERGDSAVYLCASSVGLAGEQYFGPGTRLTVT.

V is TRBV6-6 and J is TRBJ1-5; perhaps TRBD1 as D (5 bases). CDR3 length: 13 amino acids. With 7 bases removed from V and 5 bases from J, the gap between germline ends came to 12 bases. Germline V CDR1 and CDR2: MNHNY, SVGAGI (reference sequence). The CDR3 sequence: CASTNGGDQPQHF. The DNA for the CDR3 is TGTGCCAGCACCAACGGGGGTGATCAGCCCCAGCATTTT.

The J gene is TRBJ1-4, the V gene TRBV30; the D gene is possibly TRBD1 (6 bases). The germline V gene encodes CDR1 GTSNPN and CDR2 SVGIG (reference sequence). V was pared by 3 bases and J by 8 bases, with 19 bases between. The CDR3 covers 15 residues. CDR3 sequence: CAWRDSSSLGEKLFF. CDR3 DNA sequence: TGTGCCTGGAGGGACAGTTCCTCCCTTGGGGAAAAACTGTTTTTT.

This chain uses TRBV27 with TRBJ1-4, with D possibly matching TRBD1 (5 bases). Trimming removed 6 bases at V and 7 bases at J, with 15 bases between. Germline assignment: CDR1 MNHEY and CDR2 SMNVEV (reference sequence). The CDR3 is 14 amino acids. The CDR3 protein is CASSLDSPGEKLFF. CDR3 nucleotides: TGTGCCAGCAGCCTAGACAGTCCAGGTGAAAAACTGTTTTTT.

The rearrangement uses TRBV9 and TRBJ2-7; D possibly corresponds to TRBD2 (7 bases). This CDR3 is 16 amino acids long. Germline loops: CDR1 SGDLS, CDR2 YYNGEE. The V gene lost 0 bases and the J gene lost 3 bases, with 16 bases spanning the gap. CDR3 in amino acids: CASSVGVGGGSYEQYF. CDR3 coding DNA: TGTGCCAGCAGCGTAGGGGTTGGCGGGGGCAGCTACGAGCAGTACTTC.